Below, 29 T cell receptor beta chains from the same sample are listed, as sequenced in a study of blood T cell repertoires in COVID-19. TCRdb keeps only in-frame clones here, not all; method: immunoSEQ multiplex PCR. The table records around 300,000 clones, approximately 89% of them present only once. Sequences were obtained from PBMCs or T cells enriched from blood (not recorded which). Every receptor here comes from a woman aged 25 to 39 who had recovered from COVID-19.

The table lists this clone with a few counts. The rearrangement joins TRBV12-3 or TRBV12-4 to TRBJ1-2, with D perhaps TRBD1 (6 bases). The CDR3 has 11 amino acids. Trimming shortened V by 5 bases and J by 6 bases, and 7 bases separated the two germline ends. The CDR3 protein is CASSHRDGYTF. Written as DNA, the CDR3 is TGTGCCAGCAGTCACAGGGATGGCTACACCTTC.

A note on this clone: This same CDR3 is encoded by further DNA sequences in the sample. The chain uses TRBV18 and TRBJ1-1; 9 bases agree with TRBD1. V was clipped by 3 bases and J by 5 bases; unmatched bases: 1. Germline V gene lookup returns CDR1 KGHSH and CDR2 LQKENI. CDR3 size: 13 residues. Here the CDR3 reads CASSPTGGTEAFF. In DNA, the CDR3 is TGTGCCAGCTCACCGACAGGGGGAACTGAAGCTTTCTTT.

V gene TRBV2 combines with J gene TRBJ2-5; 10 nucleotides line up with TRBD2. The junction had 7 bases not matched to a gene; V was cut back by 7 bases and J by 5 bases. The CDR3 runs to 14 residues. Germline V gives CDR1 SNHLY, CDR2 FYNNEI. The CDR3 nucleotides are TGTGCCAGCAAGGCTAGCGGGGGATCGGAGACCCAGTACTTC. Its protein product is CASKASGGSETQYF. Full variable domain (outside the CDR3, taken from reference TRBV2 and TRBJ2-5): EPEVTQTPSHQVTQMGQEVILRCVPISNHLYFYWYRQILGQKVEFLVSFYNNEISEKSEIFDDQFSVERPDGSNFTLKIRSTKLEDSAMYFCASKASGGSETQYFGPGTRLLVL.

CDR3 nucleotides: TGTGCCAGCAGTGAACGACCAGGGCTAAACATTCAGTACTTC. It specifies CASSERPGLNIQYF. This chain joins TRBV6-1 and TRBJ2-4, with D maybe TRBD1 (5 bases). The CDR3 spans 14 residues. V was cut by 2 bases and J by 6 bases, with 11 bases left in between. The germline gives CDR1 MNHNS, CDR2 SASEGT.

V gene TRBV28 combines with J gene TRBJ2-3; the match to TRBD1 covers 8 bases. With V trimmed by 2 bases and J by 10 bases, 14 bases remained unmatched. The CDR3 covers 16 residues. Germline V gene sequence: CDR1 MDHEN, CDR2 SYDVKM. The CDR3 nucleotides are TGTGCCAGCAGTTTAGGGGACCCGGACAGGGCTTGGGCGCAGTATTTT. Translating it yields CASSLGDPDRAWAQYF.

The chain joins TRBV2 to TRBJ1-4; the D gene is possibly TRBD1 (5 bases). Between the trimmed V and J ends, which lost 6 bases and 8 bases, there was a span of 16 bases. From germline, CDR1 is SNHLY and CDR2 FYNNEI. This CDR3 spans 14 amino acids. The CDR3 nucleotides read TGTGCCAGCAGGTCGCAGGCCGGGGGGGAAAAACTGTTTTTT. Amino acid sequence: CASRSQAGGEKLFF.

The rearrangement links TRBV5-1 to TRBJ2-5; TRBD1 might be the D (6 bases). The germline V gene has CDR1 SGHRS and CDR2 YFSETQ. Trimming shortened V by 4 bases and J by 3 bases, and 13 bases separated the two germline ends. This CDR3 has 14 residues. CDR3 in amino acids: CASSVGQPEETQYF. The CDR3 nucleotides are TGCGCCAGCAGCGTAGGACAGCCAGAAGAGACCCAGTACTTC.

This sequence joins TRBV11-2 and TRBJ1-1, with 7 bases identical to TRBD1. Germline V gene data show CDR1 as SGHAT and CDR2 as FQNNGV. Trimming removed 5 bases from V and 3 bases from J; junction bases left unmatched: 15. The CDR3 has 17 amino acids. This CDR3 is CASSPGRGRRGDTEAFF. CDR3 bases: TGTGCCAGCAGCCCCGGGAGGGGGCGAAGGGGGGACACTGAAGCTTTCTTT.

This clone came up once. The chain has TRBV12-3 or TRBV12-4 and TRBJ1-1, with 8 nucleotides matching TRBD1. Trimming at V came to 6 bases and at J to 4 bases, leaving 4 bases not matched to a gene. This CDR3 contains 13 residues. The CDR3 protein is CASRGTGTTEAFF. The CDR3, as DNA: TGTGCCAGCAGGGGGACAGGAACCACTGAAGCTTTCTTT.

The CDR3 bases are TGTGCCAGCAGCTCGTTAGCGGGACAGGGTCCCTACGAGCAGTACTTC. Its protein product is CASSSLAGQGPYEQYF. The V call is TRBV11-2, the J call TRBJ2-7; D perhaps matches TRBD1 (9 bases). The V gene lost 4 bases and the J gene lost 2 bases, with 18 bases spanning the gap. This CDR3 is built from 16 residues. Germline V CDR1 and CDR2: SGHAT, FQNNGV. Using reference TRBV11-2 and TRBJ2-7 for the parts outside the CDR3, the full variable domain is EAGVAQSPRYKIIEKRQSVAFWCNPISGHATLYWYQQILGQGPKLLIQFQNNGVVDDSQLPKDRFSAERLKGVDSTLKIQPAKLEDSAVYLCASSSLAGQGPYEQYFGPGTRLTVT.

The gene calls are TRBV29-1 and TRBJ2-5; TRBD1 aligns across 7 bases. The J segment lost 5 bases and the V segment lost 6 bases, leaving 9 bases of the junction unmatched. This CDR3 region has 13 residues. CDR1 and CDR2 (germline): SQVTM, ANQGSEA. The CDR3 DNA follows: TGCAGCGTACCCCTACAGGGGTCCGAGACCCAGTACTTC. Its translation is CSVPLQGSETQYF.

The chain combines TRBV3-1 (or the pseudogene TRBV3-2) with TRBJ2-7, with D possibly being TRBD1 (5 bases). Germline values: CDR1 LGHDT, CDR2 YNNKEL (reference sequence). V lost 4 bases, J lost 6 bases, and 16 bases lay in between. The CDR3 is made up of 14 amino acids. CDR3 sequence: CASSLARTRSEQYF. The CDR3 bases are TGTGCCAGCAGCCTCGCGAGGACAAGGAGCGAGCAGTACTTC.

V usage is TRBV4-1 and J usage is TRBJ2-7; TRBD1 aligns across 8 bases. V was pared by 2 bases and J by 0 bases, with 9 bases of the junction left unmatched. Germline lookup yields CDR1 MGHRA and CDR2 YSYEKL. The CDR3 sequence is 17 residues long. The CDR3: CASSQNVPGQVSYEQYF. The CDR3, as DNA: TGCGCCAGCAGCCAAAACGTACCGGGACAGGTCTCCTACGAGCAGTACTTC.

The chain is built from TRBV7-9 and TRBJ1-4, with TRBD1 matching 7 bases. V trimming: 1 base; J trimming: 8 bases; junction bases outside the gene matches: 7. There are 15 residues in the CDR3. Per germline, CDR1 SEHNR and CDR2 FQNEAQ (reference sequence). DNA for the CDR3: TGTGCCAGCAGCTTAGGCGAGACAGGGTACGAAAAACTGTTTTTT. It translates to CASSLGETGYEKLFF.

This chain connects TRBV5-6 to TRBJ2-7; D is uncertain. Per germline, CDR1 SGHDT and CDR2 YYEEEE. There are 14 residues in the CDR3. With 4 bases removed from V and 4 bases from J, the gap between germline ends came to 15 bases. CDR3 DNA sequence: TGTGCCAGCAGCAGGATGGGCACCCATTACGAGCAGTACTTC. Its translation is CASSRMGTHYEQYF.

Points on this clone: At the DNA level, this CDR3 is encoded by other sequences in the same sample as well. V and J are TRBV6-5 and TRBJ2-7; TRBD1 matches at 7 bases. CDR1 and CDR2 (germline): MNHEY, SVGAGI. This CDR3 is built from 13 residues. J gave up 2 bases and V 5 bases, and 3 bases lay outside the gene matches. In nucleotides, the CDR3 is TGTGCCAGCAGTAGGACAGGTACCTACGAGCAGTACTTC. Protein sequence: CASSRTGTYEQYF.

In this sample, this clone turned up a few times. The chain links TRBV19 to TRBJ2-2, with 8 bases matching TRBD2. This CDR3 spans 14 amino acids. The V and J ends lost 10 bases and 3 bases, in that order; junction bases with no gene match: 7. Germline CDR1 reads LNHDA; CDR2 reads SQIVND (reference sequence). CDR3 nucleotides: TGTGCCACCGGTCCGGGGGGGTACACCGGGGAGCTGTTTTTT. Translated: CATGPGGYTGELFF.

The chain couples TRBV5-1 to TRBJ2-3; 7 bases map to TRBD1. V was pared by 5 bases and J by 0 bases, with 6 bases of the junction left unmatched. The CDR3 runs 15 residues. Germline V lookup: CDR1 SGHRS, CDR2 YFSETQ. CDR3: CASRDTGVSTDTQYF. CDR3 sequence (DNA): TGCGCCAGCAGGGATACAGGGGTGAGCACAGATACGCAGTATTTT.

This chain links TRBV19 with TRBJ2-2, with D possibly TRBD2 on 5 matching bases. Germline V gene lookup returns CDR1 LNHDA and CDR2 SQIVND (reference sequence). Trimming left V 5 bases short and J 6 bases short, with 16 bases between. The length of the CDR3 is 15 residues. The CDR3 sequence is CASSRGPTRSGELFF. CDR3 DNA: TGTGCCAGTAGTCGAGGGCCAACCCGGTCCGGGGAGCTGTTTTTT.

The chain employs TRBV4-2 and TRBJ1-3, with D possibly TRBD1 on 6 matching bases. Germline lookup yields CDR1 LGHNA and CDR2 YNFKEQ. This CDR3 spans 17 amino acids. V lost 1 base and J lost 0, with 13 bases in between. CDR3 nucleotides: TGTGCCAGCAGCCAAGGATTCGACAGGAACTCTGGAAACACCATATATTTT. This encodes CASSQGFDRNSGNTIYF.

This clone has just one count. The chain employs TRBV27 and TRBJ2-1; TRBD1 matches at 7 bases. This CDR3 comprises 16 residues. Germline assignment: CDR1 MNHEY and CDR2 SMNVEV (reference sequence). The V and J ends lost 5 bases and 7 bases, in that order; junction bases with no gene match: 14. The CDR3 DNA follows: TGTGCCAGCAGTCAATACAGGGGTAACCCCGGAAATGAGCAGTTCTTC. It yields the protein CASSQYRGNPGNEQFF.

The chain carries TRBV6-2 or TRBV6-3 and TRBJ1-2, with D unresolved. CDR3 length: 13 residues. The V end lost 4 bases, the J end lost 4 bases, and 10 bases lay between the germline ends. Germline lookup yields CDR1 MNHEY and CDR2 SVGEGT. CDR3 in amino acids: CASSFHSTYGYTF. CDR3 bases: TGTGCCAGCAGTTTCCACTCTACCTATGGCTACACCTTC.

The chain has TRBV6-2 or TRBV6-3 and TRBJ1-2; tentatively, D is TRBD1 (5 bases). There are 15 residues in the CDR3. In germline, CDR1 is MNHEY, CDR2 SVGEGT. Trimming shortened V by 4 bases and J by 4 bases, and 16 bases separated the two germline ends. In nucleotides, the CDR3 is TGTGCCAGCAGTTCTCCTGGGGGGTCCTCCTATGGCTACACCTTC. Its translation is CASSSPGGSSYGYTF.

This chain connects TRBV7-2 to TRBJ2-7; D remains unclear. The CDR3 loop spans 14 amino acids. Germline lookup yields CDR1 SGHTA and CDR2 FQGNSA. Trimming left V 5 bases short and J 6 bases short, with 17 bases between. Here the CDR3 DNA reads TGTGCCAGCAGCCCCCGGGTCCCGGATGGCGAGCAGTACTTC. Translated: CASSPRVPDGEQYF.

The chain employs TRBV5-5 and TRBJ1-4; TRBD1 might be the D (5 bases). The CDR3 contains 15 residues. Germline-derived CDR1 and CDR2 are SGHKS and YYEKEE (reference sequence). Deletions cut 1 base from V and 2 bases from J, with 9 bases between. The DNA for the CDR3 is TGTGCCAGCAGCTTGCAGGGCGGCACTAATGAAAAACTGTTTTTT. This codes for CASSLQGGTNEKLFF.

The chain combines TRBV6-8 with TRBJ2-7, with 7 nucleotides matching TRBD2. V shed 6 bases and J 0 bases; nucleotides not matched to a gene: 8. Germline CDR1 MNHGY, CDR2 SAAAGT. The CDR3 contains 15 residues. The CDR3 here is CASSPGTISSYEQYF. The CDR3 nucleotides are TGTGCCAGCAGCCCCGGGACTATCAGCTCCTACGAGCAGTACTTC.

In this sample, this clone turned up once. The CDR3 loop reads CASSRGVDYGYTF. In DNA form, the CDR3 reads TGTGCCAGCAGCCGCGGGGTAGACTATGGCTACACCTTC. This sequence joins TRBV14 and TRBJ1-2; D remains ambiguous. There are 13 residues in the CDR3. Germline-derived CDR1 and CDR2 are SGHDN and FVKESK. V lost 4 bases and J 3 bases, leaving 9 bases between the germline ends. The variable domain in full, completed from reference TRBV14 and TRBJ1-2, reads EAGVTQFPSHSVIEKGQTVTLRCDPISGHDNLYWYRRVMGKEIKFLLHFVKESKQDESGMPNNRFLAERTGGTYSTLKVQPAELEDSGVYFCASSRGVDYGYTFGSGTRLTVV.

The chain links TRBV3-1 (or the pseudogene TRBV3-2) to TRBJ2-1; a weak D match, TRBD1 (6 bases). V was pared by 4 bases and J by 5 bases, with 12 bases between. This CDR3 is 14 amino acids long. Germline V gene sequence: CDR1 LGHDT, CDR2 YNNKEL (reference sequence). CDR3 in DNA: TGTGCCAGCAGCCCGACTAACAGGGACAATGAGCAGTTCTTC. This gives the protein CASSPTNRDNEQFF.

The CDR3 protein is CASSLSGGPITEAFF. CDR3 nucleotide sequence: TGTGCCAGCAGCTTATCGGGGGGGCCTATCACTGAAGCTTTCTTT. The rearrangement joins TRBV7-8 to TRBJ1-1; possible D gene TRBD1, 6 bases. CDR1 is SGHVS, CDR2 FQNEAQ, per germline. The length of the CDR3 is 15 residues. Trimming cost V 2 bases and J 4 bases, with 14 bases left between them.